This TCR beta chain was retrieved from a study of response to subunit inactivated influenza vaccine (dated by TCRdb to 2017 to 2018). Broadly, across the study: Deep quantitative T cell receptor repertoire profiling was used in the study to track responses to a trivalent subunit inactivated influenza vaccine.

Results and caveats for the whole study, not just this receptor: According to the authors, only a limited number of new T cells may be recruited by each seasonal influenza vaccination.

This clonotype was picked up many times. Its antigen target is currently unknown. No per-base quality is available; no much larger clone lies one base away. Ends trimmed: V by 4 bases, J by 5 bases; bases unmatched to a gene: 5. From its cysteine to its phenylalanine, the CDR3 spans 14 amino acids. Only the CDR3 DNA stays, 42 bases, in frame from base 1. Based on the germline V gene, the CDR1 and CDR2 sequences are SGHDN and FVKESK. Receptor libraries were prepared by RT-PCR. TCRdb names Illumina HiSeq 2500 as the instrument used. TCRdb applied fastp at Q25 and MiXCR to the public reads, then kept only in-frame beta chains. Merged by CDR3 protein, the rows form single entries marked with the most common genes and DNA. A total of approximately 700,000 distinct CDR3 sequences appear in this sample, approximately 15% of them only once. The ten largest clones capture less than 9% of the sample.

This clonotype was obtained from a man over 45 who received an inactivated influenza vaccine. Donor details come from another sample of the same person, matched by shared clones. Rearrangement joined TRBV14 to TRBJ2-7, and 10 junction bases match TRBD1. Sequencing used PBMCs from blood, obtained less than 15 days before vaccination. The nucleotides read TGTGCCAGCAGCCCCCGGACAGGGGGTAACGAGCAGTACTTC. The resulting protein is CASSPRTGGNEQYF.